A selection of T cell receptor beta chains follows, all from one sample in a study of radiation and T cells in renal cell carcinoma. This table comes from immunoSEQ multiplex PCR, and its TCRdb copy is limited to in-frame clones, with some not included. This sample has fewer than 10,000 clones, with around 61% found just once. The sequenced sample was tumor tissue, obtained from a patient whose treatment was nephrectomy without radiotherapy. All receptors derive from a man in his fifties or sixties with renal cell carcinoma. Both conserved end residues are part of each CDR3. Each record gives: clone size, V gene, D gene, J gene, CDR3 length, CDR3 protein, CDR3 DNA. The D gene is left open where the match is weak. Clone size is not always given. Where it is, it says once, few, many or a class for expanded clones.

>NA|TRBV7-9|TRBD1|TRBJ1-1|15
CASSLSGTGYTEAFF
TGTGCCAGCAGCTTAAGCGGGACAGGGTACACTGAAGCTTTCTTT
>NA|TRBV9|NA|TRBJ1-5|16
CVSSVGGDSRNQPQHF
TGTGTCAGCAGCGTCGGGGGGGACTCTCGGAATCAGCCCCAGCATTTT
>NA|TRBV28|NA|TRBJ1-2|12
CASDRGHYGYTF
TGTGCCAGCGATAGAGGGCACTATGGCTACACCTTC
>NA|TRBV20-1|NA|TRBJ2-7|11
CSAPQGDEQYF
TGCAGTGCTCCCCAGGGCGACGAGCAGTACTTC
>few|TRBV5-1|NA|TRBJ1-1|13
CASSLEGTRGAFF
TGCGCCAGCAGCTTGGAGGGAACTCGCGGAGCTTTCTTT
>NA|TRBV19|NA|TRBJ1-2|10
CASKGNGYTF
TGTGCCAGTAAGGGGAATGGCTACACCTTC
>few|TRBV23-1|NA|TRBJ1-2|13
CASSQSDIDGYTF
TGCGCCAGCAGTCAATCCGACATTGATGGCTACACCTTC
>NA|TRBV6-5|NA|TRBJ1-1|15
CASHLSGWANTEAFF
TGTGCCAGCCATCTAAGTGGTTGGGCTAACACTGAAGCTTTCTTT
>few|TRBV2|NA|TRBJ1-1|13
CASRRSTGGEAFF
TGTGCCAGCAGGAGATCGACAGGAGGAGAAGCTTTCTTT
>few|TRBV5-5|NA|TRBJ2-4|14
CASSGIGTENIQYF
TGTGCCAGCAGCGGTATTGGTACAGAAAACATTCAGTACTTC
>NA|TRBV7-2|TRBD1|TRBJ1-2|12
CASSLQGYGYTF
TGTGCCAGCAGTCTACAGGGGTATGGCTACACCTTC
>NA|TRBV2|NA|TRBJ2-2|15
CASSEATGWTGELFF
TGTGCCAGCAGTGAAGCAACAGGGTGGACCGGGGAGCTGTTTTTT
>medium-sized|TRBV7-9|NA|TRBJ2-7|14
CASSLRDGGYEQYF
TGTGCCAGCAGCCTCAGGGACGGAGGCTACGAGCAGTACTTC